The source of this TCR beta chain is a study of cytomegalovirus exposure and HLA in healthy donors. At the level of the study: It was reported in a later analysis that the 90 to 150 validation repertoires used the same platform as the 550 to 800 first-cohort repertoires.

J gave up 0 bases and V 5 bases, and 4 bases lay outside the gene matches. The CDR3 spans 15 residues. The germline V gene encodes CDR1 SGHRS and CDR2 YFSETQ. The donors were part of the roughly 120-subject validation cohort, which stood apart from the roughly 700-subject first cohort. Libraries were prepared by immunoSEQ multiplex PCR; TCRdb keeps only in-frame clonotypes and omits some of them. This sample yields about 180,000 clones, of which 85% are seen a single time; about a sixth belongs to the top ten. Comment on this clone: This specimen includes other DNA sequences encoding the same CDR3.

The sample consisted of PBMCs. The chain couples TRBV5-1 to TRBJ1-2, with 10 bases that match TRBD1. This receptor was identified in a man aged 18 to 35 in good health and CMV-seropositive. The CDR3 sequence: CASSFGQGANYGYTF. CDR3 in DNA: TGCGCCAGCAGTTTCGGACAGGGGGCTAACTATGGCTACACCTTC. Looking up the rest from reference TRBV5-1 and TRBJ1-2 gives the full variable domain: KAGVTQTPRYLIKTRGQQVTLSCSPISGHRSVSWYQQTPGQGLQFLFEYFSETQRNKGNFPGRFSGRQFSNSRSEMNVSTLELGDSALYLCASSFGQGANYGYTFGSGTRLTVV.